Listed here is a single T cell receptor beta chain. Antigen specificity is unknown. Germline assignment: CDR1 GTSNPN and CDR2 SVGIG (reference sequence). CDR3 length: 14 residues. Unmatched junction bases numbered 6, after V lost 3 bases and J lost 3 bases. The source of the sample is a study of OX40 agonist ivuxolimab in advanced cancers. Study observations and caveats: Some of the lowest clonal expansion was seen in partial responders at 0.1-3.0 mg/kg. Normalized T-cell clonal expansion was also low in a subset of nonresponders. Not determined was the antigen specificity of the expanded peripheral T cells.

The protocol was immunoSEQ multiplex PCR, while the TCRdb copy is restricted to in-frame clones and leaves out a portion. Among fewer than 130,000 clones listed, approximately 89% were seen once. V is TRBV30 and J is TRBJ2-7; the match to TRBD1 covers 9 bases. The starting material was CD4+ or CD8+ T cells sorted from blood, obtained in a trial of the OX40 agonist ivuxolimab. The sequence derives from an adult with an advanced solid tumor such as melanoma, head and neck, liver or kidney cancer. The CDR3 region is CAWRGDRADYEQYF. DNA of the CDR3: TGTGCCTGGAGGGGGGACAGGGCGGACTACGAGCAGTACTTC.